The 9 T cell receptor beta chains listed next were all sequenced from one sample in a study of cytomegalovirus exposure and HLA in healthy donors. Clones were read by immunoSEQ multiplex PCR, and TCRdb kept only the in-frame ones, dropping some. This sample has 150,000 to 200,000 clones; about 83% occur once, and the top ten carry over 1.3%. Sequencing was carried out using PBMCs. Receptors were obtained from a young woman in good health and CMV-seronegative.

The V gene is TRBV18, the J gene TRBJ1-2; tentatively, D is TRBD1 (6 bases). The V end lost 0 bases, the J end lost 3 bases, and 17 bases lay between the germline ends. CDR3 length equals 17 residues. Germline V CDR1 and CDR2: KGHSH, LQKENI. CDR3 nucleotides: TGTGCCAGCTCACCACCTTTCGACGGGGGGCTAGACTATGGCTACACCTTC. Amino acids: CASSPPFDGGLDYGYTF.

In this sample, this clone turned up a few times. The chain combines TRBV12-5 with TRBJ2-7; a weak D match, TRBD2 (8 bases). Germline V gives CDR1 LGHNT, CDR2 FRNRAP. The germline V and J ends were trimmed by 1 base and 4 bases, with 23 bases remaining between them. The CDR3 has 18 amino acids. The CDR3: CASGLAKGASGQIYEQYF. The CDR3 coding sequence is TGTGCTAGTGGTTTGGCTAAGGGGGCTAGCGGGCAAATATACGAGCAGTACTTC.

The chain couples TRBV7-2 to TRBJ2-7, with TRBD1 matching over 8 bases. Germline assignment: CDR1 SGHTA and CDR2 FQGNSA. V shed 5 bases and J 3 bases; nucleotides not matched to a gene: 9. This CDR3 is built from 15 residues. The CDR3 loop reads CASSASGGPGYEQYF. As DNA, the CDR3 is TGTGCCAGCAGCGCTTCAGGGGGCCCGGGCTACGAGCAGTACTTC.

This chain connects TRBV29-1 to TRBJ2-1; 7 nucleotides match TRBD2. CDR1 and CDR2 from the germline V gene are SQVTM and ANQGSEA. The CDR3 consists of 15 residues. With V trimmed by 3 bases and J by 4 bases, 9 bases remained unmatched. CDR3 DNA sequence: TGCAGCGTTGATTTACGGCTAGCGGCGTACAATGAGCAGTTCTTC. Encoded protein: CSVDLRLAAYNEQFF.

The J gene is TRBJ1-4, the V gene TRBV5-5, with TRBD1 identical over 7 bases. Germline V gives CDR1 SGHKS, CDR2 YYEKEE (reference sequence). This CDR3 region has 16 residues. V lost 0 bases and J lost 4; bases outside the gene matches: 6. Here the CDR3 reads CASSLGPTGRNEKLFF. The DNA for the CDR3 is TGTGCCAGCAGCTTGGGGCCGACAGGGCGTAATGAAAAACTGTTTTTT. Full variable domain (missing parts from reference TRBV5-5 and TRBJ1-4): DAGVTQSPTHLIKTRGQQVTLRCSPISGHKSVSWYQQVLGQGPQFIFQYYEKEERGRGNFPDRFSARQFPNYSSELNVNALLLGDSALYLCASSLGPTGRNEKLFFGSGTQLSVL.

This chain links TRBV11-2 with TRBJ2-7, with D perhaps matching TRBD1 (6 bases). V dropped 5 bases and J dropped 3 bases, with 20 bases sitting between them. The CDR3 runs to 16 residues. Germline assignment: CDR1 SGHAT and CDR2 FQNNGV. Here the CDR3 reads CASSPGEYGGLYEQYF. As DNA, the CDR3 is TGTGCCAGCAGCCCAGGGGAATACGGCGGTCTCTACGAGCAGTACTTC.

The genes are TRBV5-1 and TRBJ2-1; TRBD2 matches 7 bases. J was trimmed by 0 bases and V by 0 bases; bases with no gene match: 9. The V gene's germline CDR1 is SGHRS and CDR2 YFSETQ. The CDR3 covers 18 residues. CDR3 protein: CASSLAAGIRSSYNEQFF. CDR3 sequence (DNA): TGCGCCAGCAGCTTGGCAGCGGGAATTAGAAGCTCCTACAATGAGCAGTTCTTC.

The rearrangement links TRBV2 to TRBJ2-4, with D tentatively TRBD1 (5 bases). Germline lookup yields CDR1 SNHLY and CDR2 FYNNEI. V lost 4 bases and J lost 1, with 8 bases in between. The CDR3 loop spans 14 amino acids. CDR3 amino acids: CASSGRQAKNIQYF. The CDR3 coding sequence is TGTGCCAGCAGTGGGAGACAGGCCAAAAACATTCAGTACTTC.

The rearrangement links TRBV5-1 to TRBJ2-1; D may be TRBD2 (6 bases). The ends were cut back, 4 bases at V and 7 bases at J, with 18 bases in the middle. CDR3 length equals 15 residues. Per the germline V gene, CDR1 is SGHRS and CDR2 is YFSETQ. The CDR3 region is CASSRGDSGRNEQFF. DNA of the CDR3: TGCGCCAGCAGCCGAGGGGACTCAGGTAGGAATGAGCAGTTCTTC.